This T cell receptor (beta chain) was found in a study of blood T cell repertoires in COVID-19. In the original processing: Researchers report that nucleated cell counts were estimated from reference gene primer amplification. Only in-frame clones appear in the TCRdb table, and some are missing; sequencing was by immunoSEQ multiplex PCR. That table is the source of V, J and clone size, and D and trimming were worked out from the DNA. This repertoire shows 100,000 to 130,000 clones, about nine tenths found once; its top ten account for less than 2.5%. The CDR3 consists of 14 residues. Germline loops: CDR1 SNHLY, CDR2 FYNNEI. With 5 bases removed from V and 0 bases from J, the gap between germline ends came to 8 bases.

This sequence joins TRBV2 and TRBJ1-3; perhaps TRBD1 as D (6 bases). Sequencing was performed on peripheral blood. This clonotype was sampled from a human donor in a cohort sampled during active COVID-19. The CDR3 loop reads CASSKQGSGNTIYF. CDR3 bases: TGTGCCAGCAGTAAACAGGGCTCTGGAAACACCATATATTTT.